These 5 T cell receptor beta chains came from one sample sequenced in a study of shared clonotypes between healthy human individuals. Clones were sequenced by immunoSEQ multiplex PCR, and TCRdb holds only the in-frame ones, with some missing. The sample records over a million clones, about 80% being singletons. The sequenced sample was memory CD4+ T cells from PBMCs. Regarding subset: CD45RA-negative fraction. Receptor source: a man aged 18 to 29 in good health. Some clones in this sample may be carry-over from other donors' samples.

V usage is TRBV29-1 and J usage is TRBJ2-4, with D possibly TRBD1 on 6 matching bases. The CDR3 covers 14 residues. V was cut by 7 bases and J by 5 bases, with 18 bases left in between. Germline loops: CDR1 SQVTM, CDR2 ANQGSEA. The CDR3 sequence: CSAPDPGTQNIQYF. Written as DNA, the CDR3 is TGCAGCGCTCCTGACCCCGGGACACAAAACATTCAGTACTTC.

The V and J genes are TRBV29-1 and TRBJ2-3; D is undetermined. Per the germline V gene, CDR1 is SQVTM and CDR2 is ANQGSEA. CDR3 length: 14 amino acids. V was cut by 3 bases and J by 0 bases, with 10 bases left in between. CDR3: CSVEDVPSTDTQYF. CDR3 coding DNA: TGCAGCGTTGAGGACGTGCCGAGCACAGATACGCAGTATTTT.

V is TRBV4-1 and J is TRBJ2-4; maybe TRBD2 (5 bases). Between the trimmed V and J ends, which lost 1 base and 0 bases, there was a span of 10 bases. There are 16 residues in the CDR3. The germline V gene encodes CDR1 MGHRA and CDR2 YSYEKL. The CDR3 is CASSQGRALAKNIQYF. The CDR3 DNA sequence: TGCGCCAGCAGCCAAGGGCGGGCCCTAGCCAAAAACATTCAGTACTTC.

CDR3 loop: CASSQALLWTPQSNEQFF. The CDR3, as DNA: TGTGCCAGCAGCCAGGCGCTGCTTTGGACTCCCCAGAGCAATGAGCAGTTCTTC. The V gene is TRBV4-2, the J gene TRBJ2-1; possibly TRBD2 for D (5 bases). The CDR3 has 18 residues. Between the trimmed V and J ends, which lost 3 bases and 6 bases, there was a span of 24 bases. Per germline, CDR1 LGHNA and CDR2 YNFKEQ.

The V call is TRBV5-6, the J call TRBJ1-1; D remains ambiguous. The length of the CDR3 is 13 residues. The V end lost 0 bases, the J end lost 2 bases, and 5 bases lay between the germline ends. Germline V gene data show CDR1 as SGHDT and CDR2 as YYEEEE. In DNA, the CDR3 is TGTGCCAGCAGCTTGGTAATTAACACTGAAGCTTTCTTT. Its translation is CASSLVINTEAFF.